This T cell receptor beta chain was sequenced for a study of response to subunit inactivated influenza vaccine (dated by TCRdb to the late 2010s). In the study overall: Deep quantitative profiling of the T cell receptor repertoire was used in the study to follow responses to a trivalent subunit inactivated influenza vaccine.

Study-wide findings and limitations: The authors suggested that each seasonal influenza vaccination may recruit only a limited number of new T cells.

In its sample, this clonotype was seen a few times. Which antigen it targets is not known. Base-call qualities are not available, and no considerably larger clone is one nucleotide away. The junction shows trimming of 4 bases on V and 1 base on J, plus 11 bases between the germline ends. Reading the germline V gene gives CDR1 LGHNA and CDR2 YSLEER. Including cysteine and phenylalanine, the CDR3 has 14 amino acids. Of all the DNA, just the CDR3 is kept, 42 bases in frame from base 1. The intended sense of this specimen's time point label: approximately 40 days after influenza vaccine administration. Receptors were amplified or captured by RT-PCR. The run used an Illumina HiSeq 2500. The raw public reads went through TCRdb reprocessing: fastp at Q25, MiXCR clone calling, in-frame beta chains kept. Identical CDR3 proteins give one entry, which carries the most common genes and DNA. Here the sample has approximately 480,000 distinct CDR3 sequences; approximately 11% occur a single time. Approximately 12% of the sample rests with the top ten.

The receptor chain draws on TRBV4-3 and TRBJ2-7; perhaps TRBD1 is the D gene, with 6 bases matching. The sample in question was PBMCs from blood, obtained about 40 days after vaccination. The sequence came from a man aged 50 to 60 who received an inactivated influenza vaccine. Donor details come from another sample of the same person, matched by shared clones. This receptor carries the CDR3 CASSPLGQSYEQYF. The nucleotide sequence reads TGCGCCAGCAGCCCCCTCGGACAGTCCTACGAGCAGTACTTC.